This note documents a single TCR beta chain sequence. This clonotype has at least ten counts. The antigen this receptor binds is unknown. It has no much larger one-base neighbor in the sample; base qualities were not kept. The time point label corresponds to: persistent/refractory GD, antithyroid drugs over 5 years with positive TRAb. For both TCR sequencing and RNA sequencing, RNA was extracted from PBMCs in TRIzol. The diagnosis of Graves' disease followed American Thyroid Association guidelines. Patients for the study were recruited at an endocrinology department in Xi'an, China. Each patient gave around 9.2 milliliters of peripheral blood, collected in an EDTA anticoagulant tube. Ficoll Paque Plus density gradient separation was used to isolate PBMCs, and no further T cell sorting was performed. An Agilent 2100 Bioanalyzer and agarose gel were used to check RNA quality, and a NanoDrop 2000 was used to measure RNA concentration.

The receptor library was made with multiplex PCR. Sequencing instrument: Illumina HiSeq 4000. TCR beta libraries were built with iRepertoire HTBI primers and Arm-PCR amplification of CDR3 regions. PCR products were gel purified before sequencing. As for the authors' bioinformatics: Across samples, 60 to 75 TRBV and around 15 TRBJ segments were identified and used for gene usage analysis of CDR3 amino acid clonotypes. COPE and FqMerger were used to merge the filtered high-quality paired reads into contigs. BLAST was used to align contigs to the IMGT TRBV, TRBD and TRBJ reference genes, and CDR3 was defined following IMGT. Highly expanded clones were defined as clonotypes with a frequency above 0.1%. Shannon entropy was used to measure repertoire diversity, and the Gini coefficient was used to measure V-J evenness. A clonotype found in more than one individual was treated as public. TCRdb itself trimmed the public reads at Q25 with fastp, ran MiXCR and retained productive beta chains. Every entry covers one CDR3 protein and lists the most common genes and DNA from its rows. Here the V and J calls rest on TCRdb's processing, not on the authors' analysis. This sample gives around 400,000 distinct CDR3 sequences in total; about 21% of them show up just once. The ten largest clones represent around 15% of the sample.

The data derive from a study of regulatory T cells in long-lasting Graves disease (dated by TCRdb to the early 2020s). About the full investigation: Persistent Graves' disease was defined as persistently positive TSH receptor autoantibodies together with antithyroid drug treatment for over 5 years. Persistent Graves' disease patients in the clinical cohort had taken antithyroid drugs for approximately 9.5 years on average. The study was conducted in China and was registered as a clinical trial. A total of around 35 samples underwent TCR sequencing, from roughly 13 patients with persistent Graves' disease and about 20 patients with newly diagnosed Graves' disease. Patients with persistent Graves' disease were compared with patients with newly diagnosed Graves' disease using TCR sequencing and RNA sequencing of peripheral blood. Study-wide conclusions, independent of this receptor: TRBV28, TRBJ1-2 and TRBJ2-5 were preferentially used in persistent disease, while TRBV20-1 and TRBJ2-1 were favored in newly diagnosed disease. Persistent patients shared more public clonotypes among themselves (2,741) than newly diagnosed patients did (more than 950). Compared with newly diagnosed patients, patients with persistent Graves' disease had lower TCR Shannon entropy and fewer highly expanded clones, which suggests clonal expansion. Because the primary lesion, thyroid tissue, could not be accessed, the study looked at peripheral blood alone. The small sample size was acknowledged by the authors as a limitation that may reduce accuracy. Sequencing and analysis were restricted to the TCR beta chain.

The CDR3 holds 13 amino acids from the cysteine to the phenylalanine. Of all the DNA, just the CDR3 is kept, 39 bases in frame from base 1. V is pared back by 3 bases and J by 5 bases, with 13 bases lying between the germline termini. According to the germline V gene (reference sequence), CDR1 reads DFQATT and CDR2 reads SNEGSKA. The chain is made from TRBV20-1 and TRBJ2-5; the D gene cannot be named for sure. The clonotype comes from a female donor with Graves disease. The sequences come from peripheral blood mononuclear cells (PBMCs), collected when the disease was refractory, from a patient treated with antithyroid drugs. The encoded CDR3 is CSASVSGFETQYF. The sequence in DNA is TGCAGTGCTAGTGTTTCAGGATTTGAGACCCAGTACTTC.